This entry concerns a single TCR beta chain. Its specific antigen is unknown. No qualities accompany the bases; no much larger clone lies one base away. Library preparation used PCR. The instrument was an Illumina HiSeq 2500. TCR library preparation used molecular barcoding, with unique molecular identifiers applied to normalize quantification of the TCRbeta repertoire. TCRdb ran its own pipeline on the public reads, namely fastp trimming at Q25 and MiXCR clone calling, and kept in-frame beta chains. All rows with the same CDR3 protein become a single entry with the most common DNA and genes. This sample gives 250,000 to 400,000 distinct CDR3 sequences in total; about a quarter of them show up just once. The leading ten clones occupy approximately 10% of the sample. The sample originates from a study of T-cell reconstitution after alpha-beta-depleted transplantation in children (dated by TCRdb to the mid-2010s). For the study in its entirety: T-cell immune reconstitution after TCRalphabeta/CD19-depleted allogeneic hematopoietic cell transplantation in children was quantitatively tracked in the study by means of TCR repertoire profiling.

What the authors observed across the whole study: Over subsequent months, a decline in hyperexpanded clone frequencies was noted, and after one year, T-cell counts and TCRbeta diversity were mostly ascribed to newly produced T cells. The apparently early recovery of alphabetaT-cell counts about two months after transplant reportedly depended on only several hundred rapidly expanded clones that came from non-depleted graft cells. In some patients, high TCRbeta diversity at day 60 was attributed to recipient T cells and intrathymic progenitors that had survived conditioning.

The germline V gene (reference sequence) sets CDR1 to DFQATT and CDR2 to SNEGSKA. The V end gives up 3 bases and the J end 0 bases, leaving 7 bases in the junction not matched to a gene. Counted from cysteine to phenylalanine, this CDR3 has 17 amino acids. The retained sequence is limited to the CDR3, 51 bases, with the frame set at the first base. The meaning of the sample's treatment or condition label: allogeneic hematopoietic cell transplantation with graft depleted of TCRalphabeta T cells and CD19 B cells. Transplant recipients were children who received TCRalphabeta/CD19-depleted allogeneic hematopoietic cell grafts.

The rearranged chain carries TRBV20-1 and TRBJ2-1; 11 of the junction bases match TRBD2. The sample here was PBMCs, mostly from graft donor cells, taken 180 days after TCRalphabeta/CD19-depleted stem cell transplant. The clonotype was recovered from a male patient younger than 18 who had a stem cell transplant for acute lymphoblastic leukemia, so the T cells may come from the graft donor. The sequenced DNA is TGCAGTGCTAGTGGGGGACTAGCGGCTTCCTCCTACAATGAGCAGTTCTTC. It codes for CSASGGLAASSYNEQFF.